What follows is one T cell receptor beta chain and its context. The antigen is undetermined. The data belong to a study of fetal regulatory T cell absence and autoimmunity. Study results and caveats: In IPEX syndrome, oligoclonal enrichment was read as supporting prenatal antigen-driven autoimmunity in the pancreas.

Per germline, CDR1 KGHSY and CDR2 FQNENV. V was cut by 3 bases and J by 0 bases, with 17 bases left in between. The CDR3 is 17 residues long. This was a survey-level run. Sequenced by immunoSEQ multiplex PCR; TCRdb stores in-frame clones only, minus some. Here the sample spans about 50,000 clones, around 85% being singletons. Source material: cord blood. The genes are TRBV16 and TRBJ1-1; possible D gene TRBD1, 6 bases. This sequence originates from a newborn boy with IPEX syndrome. The CDR3: CASSHNPPYRVNTEAFF. The CDR3 nucleotides read TGTGCCAGCAGCCATAATCCCCCTTACAGGGTGAACACTGAAGCTTTCTTT.